These T cell receptor beta chains were read from a single sample in a study of blood T cell repertoires in COVID-19. The repertoire was sequenced with immunoSEQ multiplex PCR; TCRdb's copy has only in-frame clones and lacks some. In the table there are about 280,000 clones, roughly 85% of which are singletons. Sequencing was carried out using peripheral blood. The receptor source for this set is a human donor in a cohort sampled during active COVID-19. CDR3s include the opening cysteine and the closing phenylalanine or tryptophan. The D gene is left open where the match is weak. Clone size is shown for a subset of rows, as once, few, many or a class of expanded clone.

CDR3aa	CDR3nt	abundance	j_gene	v_gene	d_gene
CASSVRTSGGNEQFF	TGTGCCAGCAGCGTCCGGACTAGCGGGGGGAATGAGCAGTTCTTC	.	TRBJ2-1	TRBV7-2	TRBD2
CASSELQGGYTF	TGTGCCAGCAGTGAATTGCAGGGGGGCTACACCTTC	.	TRBJ1-2	TRBV25-1	.
CASSMGQVNQPQHF	TGTGCCAGCAGCATGGGACAGGTAAATCAGCCCCAGCATTTT	.	TRBJ1-5	TRBV5-8	TRBD1
CASSLGVGQTQETQYF	TGTGCCAGCAGCTTAGGAGTGGGGCAGACCCAAGAGACCCAGTACTTC	.	TRBJ2-5	TRBV7-3	.
CASSTTGETQYF	TGTGCCAGCAGCACCACCGGGGAGACCCAGTACTTC	.	TRBJ2-5	TRBV13	.
CASSVGNGYEQYF	TGTGCCAGCAGCGTAGGAAACGGGTACGAGCAGTACTTC	.	TRBJ2-7	TRBV9	.
CASSYRGIGTEAFF	TGTGCCAGCAGTTACCGGGGGATCGGGACTGAAGCTTTCTTT	.	TRBJ1-1	TRBV6-5	.
CASSLGQGNYGYTF	TGTGCCAGCAGTTTAGGACAGGGTAACTATGGCTACACCTTC	.	TRBJ1-2	TRBV28	TRBD1
CATSDSLVAGELFF	TGTGCCACCTCCGACAGCTTAGTAGCCGGGGAGCTGTTTTTT	.	TRBJ2-2	TRBV24-1	.
CASSEAENYEQYF	TGTGCCAGCAGTGAGGCCGAAAACTACGAGCAGTACTTC	.	TRBJ2-7	TRBV6-1	.
CASRPLTVRSGTGELFF	TGTGCAAGTCGCCCGCTTACAGTACGTAGCGGCACCGGGGAGCTGTTTTTT	.	TRBJ2-2	TRBV12-2	.
CASSVAQGNEQFF	TGTGCCAGCAGCGTAGCGCAGGGAAATGAGCAGTTCTTC	.	TRBJ2-1	TRBV9	.
CASSDNSGANVLTF	TGTGCCAGCAGTGACAACTCTGGGGCCAACGTCCTGACTTTC	.	TRBJ2-6	TRBV4-2	.
CASTENYGGFETQYF	TGCGCCAGCACCGAAAATTACGGGGGATTCGAGACCCAGTACTTC	.	TRBJ2-5	TRBV5-1	.
CASSMLAGVRETQYF	TGTGCCAGCAGTATGCTAGCGGGAGTTCGAGAGACCCAGTACTTC	.	TRBJ2-5	TRBV27	TRBD2
CASSVTGTGKNEQFF	TGTGCCAGCAGCGTAACCGGGACAGGGAAGAATGAGCAGTTCTTC	.	TRBJ2-1	TRBV9	TRBD1
CAWSAHMGQGAWEQYF	TGTGCCTGGAGTGCCCACATGGGACAGGGGGCGTGGGAGCAGTACTTC	few	TRBJ2-7	TRBV30	TRBD1
CSGDLLVNEQFF	TGCAGCGGCGACTTGTTGGTCAATGAGCAGTTCTTC	.	TRBJ2-1	TRBV29-1	.
CASSLVRAYEQYF	TGTGCCAGCAGTTTAGTGAGAGCCTACGAGCAGTACTTC	.	TRBJ2-7	TRBV6-5	.
CSGGQLTGELFF	TGCAGCGGGGGACAGCTCACCGGGGAGCTGTTTTTT	.	TRBJ2-2	TRBV29-1	TRBD1
CATRLASGSNYEQYF	TGTGCCACCCGCTTGGCTAGCGGGAGTAACTACGAGCAGTACTTC	few	TRBJ2-7	TRBV6-5	TRBD2
CASSKTGGSENIQYF	TGTGCCAGCAGCAAGACAGGGGGCTCGGAAAACATTCAGTACTTC	.	TRBJ2-4	TRBV5-6	TRBD1
CASSHVTTGPYEQYF	TGTGCCAGCAGCCATGTAACGACAGGCCCCTACGAGCAGTACTTC	.	TRBJ2-7	TRBV28	.
CASSPRLAGVAGELFF	TGTGCCAGCAGCCCTCGACTAGCGGGAGTCGCCGGGGAGCTGTTTTTT	few	TRBJ2-2	TRBV9	TRBD2
CASNLRAVVHYQPQHF	TGTGCCAGCAACTTGAGGGCCGTTGTGCACTATCAGCCCCAGCATTTT	.	TRBJ1-5	TRBV27	.
CASSSSPATDTQYF	TGTGCCAGCAGCTCTAGCCCAGCCACAGATACGCAGTATTTT	.	TRBJ2-3	TRBV7-3	.
CASSPRTGSPYEQYF	TGCGCCAGCAGCCCACGGACAGGGTCCCCCTACGAGCAGTACTTC	.	TRBJ2-7	TRBV4-1	TRBD1
CSVGSGVNTGELFF	TGCAGCGTTGGTTCCGGGGTGAACACCGGGGAGCTGTTTTTT	.	TRBJ2-2	TRBV29-1	.
CASSYARGEQYF	TGTGCCAGCAGTTATGCAAGGGGCGAGCAGTACTTC	.	TRBJ2-7	TRBV12-3/TRBV12-4	.
CASSQSPDRGYEQYF	TGTGCCAGCAGCCAATCCCCCGACAGGGGCTACGAGCAGTACTTC	once	TRBJ2-7	TRBV3-1/TRBV3-2	TRBD1
CASSPPGGRATEAFF	TGTGCCAGCTCACCACCGGGTGGCAGGGCAACTGAAGCTTTCTTT	.	TRBJ1-1	TRBV18	.
CASGGGSTYNEQFF	TGTGCCAGCGGAGGCGGGAGCACCTACAATGAGCAGTTCTTC	.	TRBJ2-1	TRBV7-9	TRBD2
CASSLESPGQVNNEQFF	TGCGCCAGCAGCTTGGAGTCTCCGGGACAGGTAAACAATGAGCAGTTCTTC	once	TRBJ2-1	TRBV5-1	TRBD1
CASSQSIPGLAGVILSSSYEQYF	TGTGCCAGCAGCCAAAGTATCCCGGGACTAGCGGGAGTTATCCTCTCATCTTCCTACGAGCAGTACTTC	once	TRBJ2-7	TRBV3-1/TRBV3-2	TRBD2
CSVVLAGGTDTQYF	TGCAGCGTTGTTCTAGCGGGAGGCACAGATACGCAGTATTTT	once	TRBJ2-3	TRBV29-1	TRBD2
CATSEPRTSYTGDEQFF	TGTGCCACCAGTGAACCTCGGACTAGCTACACCGGCGATGAGCAGTTCTTC	.	TRBJ2-1	TRBV24-1	TRBD2
CASSRDRGNQPQHF	TGTGCCAGCTCCCGAGACAGGGGCAATCAGCCCCAGCATTTT	few	TRBJ1-5	TRBV18	TRBD1
CASTHPHPKGLAYYNEQFF	TGTGCCAGCACTCACCCGCACCCGAAGGGACTAGCATATTACAATGAGCAGTTCTTC	.	TRBJ2-1	TRBV3-1/TRBV3-2	TRBD2
CASSVGQGQKTQYF	TGTGCCAGCAGCGTAGGCCAGGGGCAAAAGACCCAGTACTTC	.	TRBJ2-5	TRBV9	.
CASCAGVLETQYF	TGTGCGAGCTGCGCGGGAGTGTTGGAGACCCAGTACTTC	few	TRBJ2-5	TRBV6-5	TRBD2
CASSEARYPSTDTQYF	TGTGCCAGCAGTGAAGCGCGCTACCCGAGCACAGATACGCAGTATTTT	.	TRBJ2-3	TRBV6-1	.
CASRQDTINTGELFF	TGTGCCAGTAGACAGGACACCATAAACACCGGGGAGCTGTTTTTT	.	TRBJ2-2	TRBV19	.
CASRSLAGRRDTQYF	TGCGCCAGCAGATCCCTAGCGGGAAGGCGAGATACGCAGTATTTT	.	TRBJ2-3	TRBV4-1	TRBD2
CSILTGGNTEAFF	TGCAGCATATTGACAGGGGGGAACACTGAAGCTTTCTTT	.	TRBJ1-1	TRBV29-1	TRBD1
CATSATNYGYTF	TGTGCCACCAGTGCAACTAACTATGGCTACACCTTC	.	TRBJ1-2	TRBV24-1	.
CAWSRGPETQYF	TGTGCCTGGAGTAGAGGGCCCGAGACCCAGTACTTC	.	TRBJ2-5	TRBV30	.
CASSLEYGELFF	TGTGCCAGCAGCTTAGAGTACGGGGAGCTGTTTTTT	.	TRBJ2-2	TRBV11-2	.
CAWSTGTAYNEQFF	TGTGCCTGGAGTACCGGGACAGCATACAATGAGCAGTTCTTC	.	TRBJ2-1	TRBV30	TRBD1
CASSLLAGAIISSYNEQFF	TGTGCCAGCAGTTTACTAGCGGGAGCAATAATTAGCTCCTACAATGAGCAGTTCTTC	.	TRBJ2-1	TRBV27	TRBD2
CASRTTSTETQYF	TGTGCCAGCCGTACGACTAGCACGGAGACCCAGTACTTC	.	TRBJ2-5	TRBV6-5	TRBD2
CSVGNEFTGPGDNEQFF	TGCAGCGTTGGGAACGAATTTACCGGGCCCGGGGACAATGAGCAGTTCTTC	.	TRBJ2-1	TRBV29-1	.
CAISVNGATDTQYF	TGTGCCATCAGTGTGAACGGAGCCACAGATACGCAGTATTTT	.	TRBJ2-3	TRBV10-3	.
CARLRQREDEQYF	TGTGCCAGATTACGTCAACGTGAGGACGAGCAGTACTTC	few	TRBJ2-7	TRBV27	.
CASSQPGGPNEKLFF	TGCGCCAGCAGCCAACCAGGGGGGCCGAATGAAAAACTGTTTTTT	.	TRBJ1-4	TRBV4-1	TRBD1
CASSLQGNTEAFF	TGTGCCAGCAGCCTTCAGGGTAACACTGAAGCTTTCTTT	.	TRBJ1-1	TRBV14	.
CASSQDAQGGVAFF	TGCGCCAGCAGCCAAGATGCCCAGGGAGGGGTGGCTTTCTTT	.	TRBJ1-1	TRBV4-3	.
CASSSGTTNTGELFF	TGCGCCAGCAGTTCCGGGACTACGAACACCGGGGAGCTGTTTTTT	.	TRBJ2-2	TRBV5-1	TRBD2